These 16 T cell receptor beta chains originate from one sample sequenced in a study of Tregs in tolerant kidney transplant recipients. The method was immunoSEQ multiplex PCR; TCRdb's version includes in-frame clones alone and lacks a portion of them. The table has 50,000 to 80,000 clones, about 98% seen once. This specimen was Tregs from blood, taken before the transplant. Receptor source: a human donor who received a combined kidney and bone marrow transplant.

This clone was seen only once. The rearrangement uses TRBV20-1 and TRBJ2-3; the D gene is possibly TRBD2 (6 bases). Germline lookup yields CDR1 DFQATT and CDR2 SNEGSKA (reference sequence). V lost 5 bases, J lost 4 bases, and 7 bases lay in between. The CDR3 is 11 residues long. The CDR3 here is CSARRADTQYF. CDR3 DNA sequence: TGCAGTGCTCGGAGGGCAGATACGCAGTATTTT.

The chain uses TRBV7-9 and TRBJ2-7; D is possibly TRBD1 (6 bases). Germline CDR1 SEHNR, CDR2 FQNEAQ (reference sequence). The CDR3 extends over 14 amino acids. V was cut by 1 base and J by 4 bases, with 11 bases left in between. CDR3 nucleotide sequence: TGTGCCAGCAGCTTAGTACGGACAGAGTACGAGCAGTACTTC. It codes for CASSLVRTEYEQYF.

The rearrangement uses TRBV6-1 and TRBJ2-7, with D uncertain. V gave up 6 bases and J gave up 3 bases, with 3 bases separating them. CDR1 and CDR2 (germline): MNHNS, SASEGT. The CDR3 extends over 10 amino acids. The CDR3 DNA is TGTGCCAGCAGGAGCTACGAGCAGTACTTC. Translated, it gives CASRSYEQYF.

Written as DNA, the CDR3 is TGTGCCAGCAGCTTAACTGGCGGGAGTCAGTACGAGCAGTACTTC. This gives the protein CASSLTGGSQYEQYF. The V gene is TRBV7-3, the J gene TRBJ2-7, with 7 positions matching TRBD2. The CDR3 spans 15 residues. V was pared by 0 bases and J by 4 bases, with 6 bases of the junction left unmatched. Germline CDR1 is SGHTA and CDR2 is FQGTGA.

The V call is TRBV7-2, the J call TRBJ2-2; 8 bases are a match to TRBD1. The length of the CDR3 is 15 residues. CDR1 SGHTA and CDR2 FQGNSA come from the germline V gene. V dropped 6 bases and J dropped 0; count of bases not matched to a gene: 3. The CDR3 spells CASRKQGANTGELFF. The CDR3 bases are TGTGCCAGCAGAAAACAGGGGGCGAACACCGGGGAGCTGTTTTTT.

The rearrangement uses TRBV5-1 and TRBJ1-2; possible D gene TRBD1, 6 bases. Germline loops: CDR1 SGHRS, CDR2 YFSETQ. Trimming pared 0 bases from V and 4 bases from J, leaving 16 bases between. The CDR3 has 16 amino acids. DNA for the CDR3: TGCGCCAGCAGCTTGGGGACAGCCTCCGTTATCTATGGCTACACCTTC. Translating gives CASSLGTASVIYGYTF.

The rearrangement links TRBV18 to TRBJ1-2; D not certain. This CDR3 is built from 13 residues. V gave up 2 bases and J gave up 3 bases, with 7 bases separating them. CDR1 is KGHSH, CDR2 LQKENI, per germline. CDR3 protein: CASSPNQDYGYTF. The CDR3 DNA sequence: TGTGCCAGCTCACCAAATCAGGACTATGGCTACACCTTC.

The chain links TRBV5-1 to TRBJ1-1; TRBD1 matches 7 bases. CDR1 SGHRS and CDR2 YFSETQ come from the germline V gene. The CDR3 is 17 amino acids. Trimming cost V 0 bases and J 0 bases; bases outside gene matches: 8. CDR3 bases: TGCGCCAGCAGCTTGGTTAGGGCAGGGGGGATGAACACTGAAGCTTTCTTT. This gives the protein CASSLVRAGGMNTEAFF. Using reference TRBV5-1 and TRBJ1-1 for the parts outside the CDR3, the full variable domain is KAGVTQTPRYLIKTRGQQVTLSCSPISGHRSVSWYQQTPGQGLQFLFEYFSETQRNKGNFPGRFSGRQFSNSRSEMNVSTLELGDSALYLCASSLVRAGGMNTEAFFGQGTRLTVV.

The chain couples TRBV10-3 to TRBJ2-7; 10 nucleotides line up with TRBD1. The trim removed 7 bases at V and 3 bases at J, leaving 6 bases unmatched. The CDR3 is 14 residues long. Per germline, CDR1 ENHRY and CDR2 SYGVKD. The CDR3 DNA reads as TGTGCCATCAAAGCCGGGACAGGGGACTACGAGCAGTACTTC. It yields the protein CAIKAGTGDYEQYF.

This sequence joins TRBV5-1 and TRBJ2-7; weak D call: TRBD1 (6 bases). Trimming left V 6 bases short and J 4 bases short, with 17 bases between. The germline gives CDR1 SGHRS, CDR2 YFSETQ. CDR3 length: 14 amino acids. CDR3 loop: CASTLAGASYEQYF. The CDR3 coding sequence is TGCGCCAGCACCCTGGCAGGGGCGTCGTACGAGCAGTACTTC.

This CDR3 reads CASSLRLAGGGDTQYF. The CDR3 DNA is TGTGCCAGCAGCTTGAGACTAGCGGGGGGTGGAGATACGCAGTATTTT. The V and J genes are TRBV5-5 and TRBJ2-3; 13 nucleotides agree with TRBD2. With V trimmed by 1 base and J by 5 bases, 4 bases remained unmatched. Germline assignment: CDR1 SGHKS and CDR2 YYEKEE (reference sequence). This CDR3 spans 16 amino acids.

This chain's CDR3 is CASSQVGVLGAGNEQFF. CDR3 coding DNA: TGCGCCAGCAGCCAAGTTGGGGTACTAGGGGCGGGGAATGAGCAGTTCTTC. The V call is TRBV4-1, the J call TRBJ2-1; tentatively, D is TRBD2 (6 bases). Germline CDR1 MGHRA, CDR2 YSYEKL. The ends were cut back, 1 base at V and 7 bases at J, with 20 bases in the middle. The CDR3 runs 17 residues.

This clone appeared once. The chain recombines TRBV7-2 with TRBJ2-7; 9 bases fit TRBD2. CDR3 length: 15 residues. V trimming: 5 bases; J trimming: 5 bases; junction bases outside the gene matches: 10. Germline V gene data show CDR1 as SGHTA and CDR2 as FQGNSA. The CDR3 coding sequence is TGTGCCAGCAGCCCACGGCGGGGGGGCCGGAACGAGCAGTACTTC. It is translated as CASSPRRGGRNEQYF.

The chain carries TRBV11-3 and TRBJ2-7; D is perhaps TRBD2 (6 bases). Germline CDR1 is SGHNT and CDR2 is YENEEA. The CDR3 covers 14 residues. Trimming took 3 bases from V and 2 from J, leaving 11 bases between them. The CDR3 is CASSFSLATYEQYF. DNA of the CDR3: TGTGCCAGCAGCTTCTCACTAGCTACCTACGAGCAGTACTTC.

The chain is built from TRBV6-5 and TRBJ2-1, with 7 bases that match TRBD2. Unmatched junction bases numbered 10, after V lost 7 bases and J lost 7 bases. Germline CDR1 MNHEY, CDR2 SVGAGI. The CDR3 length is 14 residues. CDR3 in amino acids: CASTSSSGFNEQFF. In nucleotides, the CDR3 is TGTGCCAGCACCAGTAGTAGCGGGTTTAATGAGCAGTTCTTC.

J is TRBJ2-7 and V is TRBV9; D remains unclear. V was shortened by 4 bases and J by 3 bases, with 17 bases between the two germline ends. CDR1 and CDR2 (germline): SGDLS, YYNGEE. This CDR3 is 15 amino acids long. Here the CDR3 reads CASSIQTGRSYEQYF. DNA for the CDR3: TGTGCCAGCAGCATCCAGACCGGCCGGAGCTACGAGCAGTACTTC. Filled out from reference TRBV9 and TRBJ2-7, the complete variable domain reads DSGVTQTPKHLITATGQRVTLRCSPRSGDLSVYWYQQSLDQGLQFLIQYYNGEERAKGNILERFSAQQFPDLHSELNLSSLELGDSALYFCASSIQTGRSYEQYFGPGTRLTVT.